This T cell receptor beta chain derives from a study of blood T cell repertoires in COVID-19. Study context: Sites across the United States, Italy and Spain contributed samples from acute and convalescent COVID-19. Sources were T cells, B-cell-depleted T cells, or PBMCs; the material itself was cDNA or gDNA.

Produced via immunoSEQ multiplex PCR; TCRdb's table is partial and in-frame only. The sample yields roughly 300,000 clones, under 90% seen once. From germline, CDR1 is WSHSY and CDR2 SAAADI. The ends lost 5 bases at V and 2 bases at J; junction bases unmatched: 2. This CDR3 contains 14 residues. The sequence derives from a man aged 25-45 years who had recovered from COVID-19. Input material: PBMCs or T cells enriched from blood (not recorded which). The chain carries TRBV10-2 and TRBJ1-5; 8 bases map to TRBD1. The CDR3 here is CASSPGGGNQPQHF. The CDR3 DNA is TGCGCCAGCAGTCCAGGGGGCGGCAATCAGCCCCAGCATTTT.